This TCR beta chain was found in a study of blood T cell repertoires in COVID-19. Sequencing used immunoSEQ multiplex PCR; TCRdb keeps in-frame clones, though not all of them. The sample lists a few hundred thousand clones, about 85% occurring once. CDR1 and CDR2 (germline): LNHNV, YYDKDF (reference sequence). This CDR3 comprises 15 residues. V lost 0 bases, J lost 6 bases, and 14 bases lay in between. The sample consisted of peripheral blood. This TCR was sampled from a woman aged 60-70 years who had recovered from COVID-19. The chain uses TRBV15 and TRBJ1-1; D not resolved. The CDR3 region has the DNA TGTGCCACCAGCAGAGATTTAGCAGCCGGCGCTGAAGCTTTCTTT. Protein product: CATSRDLAAGAEAFF.